These 11 T cell receptor beta chains came from one sample sequenced in a study of T cell repertoires in cytomegalovirus infection. Via MiXCR, TCRdb re-called the reads, giving one row per CDR3 protein. This sample yields roughly 300,000 distinct CDR3 sequences, of which roughly 26% are seen a single time; about 14% belongs to the top ten. The specimen sequenced was PBMCs. The receptors derive from a human donor in good health (CMV status not recorded). Some clones in this sample may be carry-over from other donors' samples.

DNA of the CDR3: TGCAGCGTGGCGAGGGGATCTTATGGCTACACCTTC. Protein product: CSVARGSYGYTF. This sequence joins TRBV29-1 and TRBJ1-2; a possible D gene is TRBD1 (5 bases). The CDR3 totals 12 residues. The V and J ends lost 6 bases and 5 bases respectively, with 13 bases between them. The germline V gene encodes CDR1 SQVTM and CDR2 ANQGSEA.

The chain has TRBV4-1 and TRBJ1-5; D perhaps matches TRBD1 (6 bases). With 7 bases removed from V and 5 bases from J, the gap between germline ends came to 18 bases. The CDR3 sequence is 15 residues long. CDR1 and CDR2 from the germline V gene are MGHRA and YSYEKL. The CDR3, as DNA: TGCGCCAGCACCTACCTTGGACAGTTTGATCAGCCCCAGCATTTT. Translating it yields CASTYLGQFDQPQHF.

This clonotype showed up just a few times. The CDR3 sequence: CASSQSGQGDPYEQYF. CDR3 bases: TGCGCCAGCAGCCAATCAGGACAGGGGGATCCCTACGAGCAGTACTTC. J is TRBJ2-7 and V is TRBV4-1, with 10 bases that match TRBD1. The ends lost 2 bases at V and 2 bases at J; junction bases unmatched: 6. The length of the CDR3 is 16 residues. Germline CDR1 reads MGHRA; CDR2 reads YSYEKL.

The chain is built from TRBV5-4 and TRBJ1-2; D gene ambiguous. Germline CDR1 SGHNT, CDR2 YYREEE (reference sequence). V was trimmed by 3 bases and J by 7 bases, leaving 13 bases between them. The CDR3 has 13 amino acids. The CDR3 DNA reads as TGTGCCAGCAGCTCGGCCGGAGGGTCTGGCTACACCTTC. This encodes CASSSAGGSGYTF.

The J gene is TRBJ2-7, the V gene TRBV7-8, with D perhaps TRBD1 (5 bases). This CDR3 has 14 residues. With 5 bases removed from V and 4 bases from J, the gap between germline ends came to 15 bases. Germline CDR1 and CDR2: SGHVS and FQNEAQ. This CDR3 reads CASSPDPREYEQYF. The CDR3 DNA reads TGTGCCAGCAGCCCCGACCCCAGGGAATACGAGCAGTACTTC. The entire variable domain, with the rest obtained from reference TRBV7-8 and TRBJ2-7, is as follows: GAGVSQSPRYKVAKRGQDVALRCDPISGHVSLFWYQQALGQGPEFLTYFQNEAQLDKSGLPSDRFFAERPEGSVSTLKIQRTQQEDSAVYLCASSPDPREYEQYFGPGTRLTVT.

This clonotype was counted ten times or more. The chain employs TRBV20-1 and TRBJ2-3, with 8 bases lining up with TRBD1. The CDR3 contains 13 residues. The junction had 7 bases not matched to a gene; V was cut back by 1 base and J by 10 bases. CDR1 is DFQATT, CDR2 SNEGSKA, per germline (reference sequence). The CDR3 DNA is TGCAGTGCTAGAGTTCGACAGGGGTCGGCGCAGTATTTT. Amino acids: CSARVRQGSAQYF.

This clonotype was counted ten times or more. The chain joins TRBV7-9 to TRBJ1-4; weak D call: TRBD1 (6 bases). Trimming shortened V by 3 bases and J by 2 bases, and 16 bases separated the two germline ends. Per germline, CDR1 SEHNR and CDR2 FQNEAQ (reference sequence). This CDR3 is 17 amino acids long. The CDR3 DNA sequence: TGTGCCAGCAGCTTGAGACAGGAAGAATATACTAATGAAAAACTGTTTTTT. Encoded protein: CASSLRQEEYTNEKLFF.

The rearrangement links TRBV29-1 to TRBJ2-7; TRBD1 or TRBD2 may be the D gene (5 bases each). Germline V lookup: CDR1 SQVTM, CDR2 ANQGSEA. V shed 4 bases and J shed 4 bases, with 11 bases lying between them. The CDR3 totals 12 residues. CDR3 sequence reads: CSVGAGTYEQYF. For the CDR3, the DNA is TGCAGCGTTGGCGCAGGGACGTACGAGCAGTACTTC.

The chain combines TRBV5-6 with TRBJ2-2; the D is unclear. The CDR3 contains 14 residues. Deletions cut 6 bases from V and 1 base from J, with 10 bases between. Germline V gene sequence: CDR1 SGHDT, CDR2 YYEEEE. The CDR3 here is CASTRPQNTGELFF. DNA for the CDR3: TGTGCCAGCACGAGGCCCCAGAACACCGGGGAGCTGTTTTTT.

There are a few counts of this clonotype. The chain recombines TRBV20-1 with TRBJ2-7, with 10 bases that match TRBD1. Germline-derived CDR1 and CDR2 are DFQATT and SNEGSKA (reference sequence). The CDR3 spans 15 residues. Trimming cost V 1 base and J 3 bases; bases outside gene matches: 6. CDR3 loop: CSARAADRGSYEQYF. The DNA for the CDR3 is TGCAGTGCTAGAGCAGCGGACAGGGGGAGCTACGAGCAGTACTTC.

This clonotype was counted only a few times. The rearrangement uses TRBV5-5 and TRBJ2-1; 8 nucleotides agree with TRBD1. In germline, CDR1 is SGHKS, CDR2 YYEKEE (reference sequence). Unmatched junction bases numbered 5, after V lost 3 bases and J lost 3 bases. The CDR3 is 15 amino acids. CDR3 in DNA: TGTGCCAGCAGCTGGACAGGGAAGATCTACAATGAGCAGTTCTTC. Its translation is CASSWTGKIYNEQFF.